This T cell receptor (beta chain) was captured in a study of CD8+ T cells in alopecia areata. Study summary: Treated patients were given 5 to 10 mg oral tofacitinib twice daily.

Overall study findings and caveats: A single nonresponder leaves the baseline CD8+ expansion link to response uncertain. Higher clonality and more expanded CD8+ clones appeared in lesional than normal scalp.

Sequencing templates came from extracted RNA that was reverse transcribed into cDNA. TCRdb keeps only in-frame clones here, not all; method: immunoSEQ multiplex PCR. Of some 240,000 clones in the sample, less than 75% are singletons; the top ten hold about 1.4%. This clone was seen more than once but under ten times. Its antigen is undetermined. The CDR3 is 12 amino acids. V lost 2 bases and J lost 6, with 8 bases in between. The germline gives CDR1 GTSNPN, CDR2 SVGIG (reference sequence). Treatment specified: oral pan-JAK inhibitor, 5-10 mg twice daily. It was from alopecia areata patients that lesional scalp punch biopsies and peripheral blood were collected.

The chain combines TRBV30 with TRBJ2-1; no clear D. The sequencing here drew on CD4+ T cells sorted from blood, taken at week 4, from a patient treated with tofacitinib. This receptor was obtained from a human donor with alopecia areata. The DNA for the CDR3 is TGTGCCTGGAGTCGGTCTAGCAATGAGCAGTTCTTC. Its protein is CAWSRSSNEQFF.